Below are 7 T cell receptor beta chains sequenced from a single sample in a study of Graves' ophthalmopathy and Graves' hyperthyroidism. Amplification from RNA transcripts yielded the TCR beta CDR3 regions. The first-round RT-PCR employed HTBI primers together with the Qiagen OneStep RT-PCR kit. A multiplex PCR was then performed as the second round. TCRdb itself ran the multiplex PCR reads through MiXCR, one entry per CDR3 protein. Among over 650,000 distinct CDR3 sequences listed, about 40% were seen once. Sequencing was performed on peripheral blood. These receptors were obtained from an adult man with Graves' ophthalmopathy.

This clonotype was observed many times. This chain connects TRBV10-1 to TRBJ1-6; weak D call: TRBD1 (5 bases). This CDR3 has 19 residues. V was trimmed by 3 bases and J by 0 bases, leaving 18 bases between them. Germline V gives CDR1 WNHNN, CDR2 SYGVQD (reference sequence). CDR3 sequence reads: CASSEVIGQLRSYNSPLHF. The DNA of the CDR3 is TGCGCCAGCAGTGAAGTTATTGGACAACTCCGCTCCTATAATTCACCCCTCCACTTT.

The chain uses TRBV6-5 and TRBJ1-5; TRBD1 agrees at 9 bases. The CDR3 totals 15 residues. CDR1 and CDR2 (germline): MNHEY, SVGAGI. With V trimmed by 6 bases and J by 4 bases, 7 bases remained unmatched. CDR3 nucleotide sequence: TGTGCCAGCAGAAGAACGGGACAGGGAAATCAGCCCCAGCATTTT. It encodes CASRRTGQGNQPQHF.

This clonotype was observed at least ten times. V usage is TRBV7-9 and J usage is TRBJ2-7, with 8 nucleotides matching TRBD1. Germline CDR1 SEHNR, CDR2 FQNEAQ (reference sequence). With V trimmed by 4 bases and J by 6 bases, 8 bases remained unmatched. The CDR3 spans 14 residues. The CDR3, as DNA: TGTGCCAGCAGCTCTTGGACAGGGCCGGTCGAGCAGTACTTC. It codes for CASSSWTGPVEQYF.

V and J are TRBV7-9 and TRBJ1-5, with D possibly TRBD1 on 5 matching bases. The CDR3 loop spans 15 amino acids. Trimming stripped 5 bases from V and 4 bases from J, with 15 bases between. Germline V gives CDR1 SEHNR, CDR2 FQNEAQ (reference sequence). CDR3 in amino acids: CASSHASGANQPQHF. In nucleotides, the CDR3 is TGTGCCAGCAGCCATGCGAGTGGGGCTAATCAGCCCCAGCATTTT.

This clonotype was picked up many times. V is TRBV2 and J is TRBJ1-5; unclear D gene. V lost 1 base and J 1 base, leaving 5 bases between the germline ends. The germline CDR1 and CDR2 sequences are SNHLY and FYNNEI. The CDR3 is 14 amino acids. The CDR3 nucleotides are TGTGCCAGCAGTGAAGGATGGAGCAATCAGCCCCAGCATTTT. Its translation: CASSEGWSNQPQHF.

Regarding this clonotype: The junction differs from germline at one of its ends, possibly a read error. The rearrangement links TRBV7-8 to TRBJ2-2, with D unresolved. CDR1 and CDR2 from the germline V gene are SGHVS and FQNEAQ. This CDR3 comprises 17 residues. CDR3 region: CASSPYTWLVNTGELFF. The DNA for the CDR3 is TGCGCCAGCAGCCCCTATACCTGGCTGGTGAATACCGGGGAGCTGTTTTTT.

Only a few counts were recorded for this clonotype. The rearrangement uses TRBV2 and TRBJ2-7, with a possible D match to TRBD1 (6 bases). The ends were cut back, 6 bases at V and 5 bases at J, with 14 bases in the middle. This CDR3 is built from 13 residues. CDR1 SNHLY and CDR2 FYNNEI come from the germline V gene. The CDR3 spells CASSRDRNHEQYF. Written as DNA, the CDR3 is TGTGCCAGCAGCCGAGACAGGAATCACGAGCAGTACTTC.